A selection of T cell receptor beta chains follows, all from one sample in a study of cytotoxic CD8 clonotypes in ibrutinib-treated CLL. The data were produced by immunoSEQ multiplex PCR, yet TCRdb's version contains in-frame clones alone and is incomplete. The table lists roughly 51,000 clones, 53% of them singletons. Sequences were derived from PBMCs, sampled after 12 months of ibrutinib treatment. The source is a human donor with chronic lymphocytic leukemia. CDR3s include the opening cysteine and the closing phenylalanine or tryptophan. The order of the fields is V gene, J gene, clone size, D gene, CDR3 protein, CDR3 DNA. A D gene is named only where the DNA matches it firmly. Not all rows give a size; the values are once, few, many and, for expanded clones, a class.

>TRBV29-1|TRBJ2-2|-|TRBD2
CSVEDPLAGGPTGELFF
TGCAGCGTTGAAGATCCTTTAGCGGGAGGTCCTACCGGGGAGCTGTTTTTT
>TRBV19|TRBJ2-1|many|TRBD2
CASSRAQPGLVGVSSYNEQFF
TGTGCCAGTAGCCGGGCTCAACCGGGACTAGTGGGGGTTTCGTCCTACAATGAGCAGTTCTTC
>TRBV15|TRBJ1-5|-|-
CATSPRGLAGNQPQHF
TGTGCCACCAGCCCCCGGGGCCTGGCTGGCAATCAGCCCCAGCATTTT
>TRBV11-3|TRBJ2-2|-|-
CASSLDGGTGELFF
TGTGCCAGCAGCTTAGATGGCGGCACCGGGGAGCTGTTTTTT
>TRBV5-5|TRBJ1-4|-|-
CASSLEGTPMEEKLFF
TGTGCCAGCAGCTTAGAAGGGACTCCAATGGAAGAAAAACTGTTTTTT
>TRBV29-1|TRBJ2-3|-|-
CSVEDQLGTQYF
TGCAGCGTTGAAGATCAACTCGGTACGCAGTATTTT
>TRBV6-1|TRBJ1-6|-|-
CASRDRDNSPLHF
TGTGCCAGCAGGGACAGAGATAATTCACCCCTCCACTTT
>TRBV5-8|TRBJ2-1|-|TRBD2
CASSIGTSGKSYNEQFF
TGTGCCAGCAGCATCGGGACTAGCGGGAAGTCCTACAATGAGCAGTTCTTC
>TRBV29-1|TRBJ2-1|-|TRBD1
CSVAKRQGYNEQFF
TGCAGCGTCGCCAAGAGACAGGGCTACAATGAGCAGTTCTTC
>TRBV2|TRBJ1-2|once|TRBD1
CASSTQGQGNYGYTF
TGTGCCAGCAGTACCCAGGGACAGGGGAACTATGGCTACACCTTC